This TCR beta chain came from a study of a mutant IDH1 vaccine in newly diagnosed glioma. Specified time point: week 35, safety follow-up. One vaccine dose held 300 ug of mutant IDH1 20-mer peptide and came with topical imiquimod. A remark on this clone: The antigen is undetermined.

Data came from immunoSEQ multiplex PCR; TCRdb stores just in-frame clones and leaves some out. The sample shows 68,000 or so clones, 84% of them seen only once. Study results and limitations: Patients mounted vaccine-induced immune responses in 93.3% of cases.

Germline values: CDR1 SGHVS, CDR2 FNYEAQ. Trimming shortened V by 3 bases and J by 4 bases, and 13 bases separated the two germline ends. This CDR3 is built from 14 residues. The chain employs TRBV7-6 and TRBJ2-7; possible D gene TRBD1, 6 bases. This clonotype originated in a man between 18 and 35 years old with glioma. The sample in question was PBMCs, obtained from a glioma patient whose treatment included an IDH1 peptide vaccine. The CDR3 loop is CASSFEQGKYEQYF. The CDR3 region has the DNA TGTGCCAGCAGCTTCGAACAGGGAAAGTACGAGCAGTACTTC.